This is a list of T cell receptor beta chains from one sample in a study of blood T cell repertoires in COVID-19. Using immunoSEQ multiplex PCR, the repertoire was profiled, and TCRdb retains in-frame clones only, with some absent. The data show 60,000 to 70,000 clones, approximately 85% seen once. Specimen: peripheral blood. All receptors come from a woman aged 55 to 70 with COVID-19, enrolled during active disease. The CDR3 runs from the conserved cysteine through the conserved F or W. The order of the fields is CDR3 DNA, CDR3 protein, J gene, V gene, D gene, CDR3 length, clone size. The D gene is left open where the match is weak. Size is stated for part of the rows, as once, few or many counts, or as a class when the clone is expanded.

CDR3 DNA: TGTGCCAGCTCACCCCCGGCAGGGATGAACACTGAAGCTTTCTTT
CDR3 protein: CASSPPAGMNTEAFF
J gene: TRBJ1-1
V gene: TRBV18
D gene: -
CDR3 length: 15
clone size: -

CDR3 DNA: TGCGCCAGCAGTGGACAGTTCGCGAACACCGGGGAGCTGTTTTTT
CDR3 protein: CASSGQFANTGELFF
J gene: TRBJ2-2
V gene: TRBV10-2
D gene: -
CDR3 length: 15
clone size: -

CDR3 DNA: TGTGCCAGCAGTTTCTCGCAAAGGGGGTGGTTTGTTAACTATGGCTACACCTTC
CDR3 protein: CASSFSQRGWFVNYGYTF
J gene: TRBJ1-2
V gene: TRBV6-2/TRBV6-3
D gene: -
CDR3 length: 18
clone size: -

CDR3 DNA: TGTGCCAGCTCACCACCGACTCTCCAAGAGACCCAGTACTTC
CDR3 protein: CASSPPTLQETQYF
J gene: TRBJ2-5
V gene: TRBV18
D gene: -
CDR3 length: 14
clone size: -

CDR3 DNA: TGCAGCGTTGAATGGGGGGGGCCAGATACGCAGTATTTT
CDR3 protein: CSVEWGGPDTQYF
J gene: TRBJ2-3
V gene: TRBV29-1
D gene: -
CDR3 length: 13
clone size: -

CDR3 DNA: TGTGCCAGCAGCGTATCTGGGGCAGCTTCCTACGAGCAGTACTTC
CDR3 protein: CASSVSGAASYEQYF
J gene: TRBJ2-7
V gene: TRBV9
D gene: -
CDR3 length: 15
clone size: -

CDR3 DNA: TGTGCCAATCCCCCCGGGACAGTCTCTTTAGGTCCTTTCTTT
CDR3 protein: CANPPGTVSLGPFF
J gene: TRBJ1-1
V gene: TRBV5-8
D gene: TRBD1
CDR3 length: 14
clone size: -

CDR3 DNA: TGTGCCACCAGCAGAGATCGGACAGGGAATCCCTACAATGAGCAGTTCTTC
CDR3 protein: CATSRDRTGNPYNEQFF
J gene: TRBJ2-1
V gene: TRBV15
D gene: TRBD1
CDR3 length: 17
clone size: -

CDR3 DNA: TGTGCCAGTAGCCTCGGACTAGCGGGAAGCACAGATACGCAGTATTTT
CDR3 protein: CASSLGLAGSTDTQYF
J gene: TRBJ2-3
V gene: TRBV19
D gene: TRBD2
CDR3 length: 16
clone size: -

CDR3 DNA: TGCAGTGCTAGTCTGGGAGTTAGCAATCAGCCCCAGCATTTT
CDR3 protein: CSASLGVSNQPQHF
J gene: TRBJ1-5
V gene: TRBV20-1
D gene: -
CDR3 length: 14
clone size: -

CDR3 DNA: TGTGCCAGCAGCGATACTAGCGGGATTGACACAGATACGCAGTATTTT
CDR3 protein: CASSDTSGIDTDTQYF
J gene: TRBJ2-3
V gene: TRBV11-2
D gene: TRBD2
CDR3 length: 16
clone size: -

CDR3 DNA: TGTGCCAGCAGCTTACAAGGCGGGAGGTCCTACAATGAGCAGTTCTTC
CDR3 protein: CASSLQGGRSYNEQFF
J gene: TRBJ2-1
V gene: TRBV7-2
D gene: TRBD2
CDR3 length: 16
clone size: -

CDR3 DNA: TGTGCCAGCAGCAAGATGACAGGGTGGAACACTGAAGCTTTCTTT
CDR3 protein: CASSKMTGWNTEAFF
J gene: TRBJ1-1
V gene: TRBV6-5
D gene: TRBD1
CDR3 length: 15
clone size: -

CDR3 DNA: TGCAGCGTTCGTGCTGCAGGGGGCTCCTTGAACACTGAAGCTTTCTTT
CDR3 protein: CSVRAAGGSLNTEAFF
J gene: TRBJ1-1
V gene: TRBV29-1
D gene: TRBD1
CDR3 length: 16
clone size: -

CDR3 DNA: TGTGCCTGGAGTGTGAGGCGGGAGGGCCCCTACAATGAGCAGTTCTTC
CDR3 protein: CAWSVRREGPYNEQFF
J gene: TRBJ2-1
V gene: TRBV30
D gene: TRBD2
CDR3 length: 16
clone size: -

CDR3 DNA: TGTGCCACCAGCAGAACTGACCAGCGATTGTACTTC
CDR3 protein: CATSRTDQRLYF
J gene: TRBJ2-7
V gene: TRBV15
D gene: -
CDR3 length: 12
clone size: few

CDR3 DNA: TGTGCCAGTCAAGGGCAGGGTTTTTACGAGCAGTACTTC
CDR3 protein: CASQGQGFYEQYF
J gene: TRBJ2-7
V gene: TRBV7-9
D gene: -
CDR3 length: 13
clone size: few

CDR3 DNA: TGTGCCAGCAGTAGGAGGGACAGTCACACTGAAGCTTTCTTT
CDR3 protein: CASSRRDSHTEAFF
J gene: TRBJ1-1
V gene: TRBV6-2/TRBV6-3
D gene: TRBD1
CDR3 length: 14
clone size: -

CDR3 DNA: TGCGCCAGCAGCCTAACTTCCGGGACTAGCGTTTTTCTTCAGTACTTC
CDR3 protein: CASSLTSGTSVFLQYF
J gene: TRBJ2-4
V gene: TRBV4-3
D gene: TRBD2
CDR3 length: 16
clone size: -

CDR3 DNA: TGTGCCAGCAGTTATGGGGAGGGAGCTGAAGCTTTCTTT
CDR3 protein: CASSYGEGAEAFF
J gene: TRBJ1-1
V gene: TRBV12-3/TRBV12-4
D gene: -
CDR3 length: 13
clone size: -

CDR3 DNA: TGTGCCAGCCAAACAAGGGAGGGGAACTATGGCTACACCTTC
CDR3 protein: CASQTREGNYGYTF
J gene: TRBJ1-2
V gene: TRBV6-5
D gene: -
CDR3 length: 14
clone size: -

CDR3 DNA: TGTGCCAGCAGTCCAGGGGGGCCGGGGGGCTACACCTTC
CDR3 protein: CASSPGGPGGYTF
J gene: TRBJ1-2
V gene: TRBV5-6
D gene: TRBD1
CDR3 length: 13
clone size: -

CDR3 DNA: TGTGCCAGTAGTCCACACCAGAAGAACACTGAAGCTTTCTTT
CDR3 protein: CASSPHQKNTEAFF
J gene: TRBJ1-1
V gene: TRBV19
D gene: -
CDR3 length: 14
clone size: few

CDR3 DNA: TGCGCCAGCAGTTCGGACAAGAACACTGAAGCTTTCTTT
CDR3 protein: CASSSDKNTEAFF
J gene: TRBJ1-1
V gene: TRBV10-1
D gene: -
CDR3 length: 13
clone size: -

CDR3 DNA: TGTGCCAGCAGCTTGGACAGGGGGAACACTGAAGCTTTCTTT
CDR3 protein: CASSLDRGNTEAFF
J gene: TRBJ1-1
V gene: TRBV7-2
D gene: TRBD1
CDR3 length: 14
clone size: once

CDR3 DNA: TGTGCCAGCAGTCCGGGGAGAGATACGCAGTATTTT
CDR3 protein: CASSPGRDTQYF
J gene: TRBJ2-3
V gene: TRBV2
D gene: -
CDR3 length: 12
clone size: -

CDR3 DNA: TGTGCCAGCAGTTCCCGACAGGGGGGTGACATTCAGTACTTC
CDR3 protein: CASSSRQGGDIQYF
J gene: TRBJ2-4
V gene: TRBV28
D gene: TRBD1
CDR3 length: 14
clone size: -

CDR3 DNA: TGCAGCGCCTATTACACAGATACGCAGTATTTT
CDR3 protein: CSAYYTDTQYF
J gene: TRBJ2-3
V gene: TRBV29-1
D gene: -
CDR3 length: 11
clone size: -

CDR3 DNA: TGTGCCATCGGCGGGACTTCCTACAATGAGCAGTTCTTC
CDR3 protein: CAIGGTSYNEQFF
J gene: TRBJ2-1
V gene: TRBV10-3
D gene: -
CDR3 length: 13
clone size: -

CDR3 DNA: TGCGCCAGCAGCCCGACTAGCCCCGGGGAGCTGTTTTTT
CDR3 protein: CASSPTSPGELFF
J gene: TRBJ2-2
V gene: TRBV4-1
D gene: TRBD2
CDR3 length: 13
clone size: -

CDR3 DNA: TGTGCCAGCAGCCTTATGACTGTAGCCAAAAACATTCAGTACTTC
CDR3 protein: CASSLMTVAKNIQYF
J gene: TRBJ2-4
V gene: TRBV7-2
D gene: -
CDR3 length: 15
clone size: -

CDR3 DNA: TGCAGCGTTCGGGACACTGAAGCTTTCTTT
CDR3 protein: CSVRDTEAFF
J gene: TRBJ1-1
V gene: TRBV29-1
D gene: -
CDR3 length: 10
clone size: few

CDR3 DNA: TGTGCCAGCGGCAGGTACTCCTACGAGCAGTACTTC
CDR3 protein: CASGRYSYEQYF
J gene: TRBJ2-7
V gene: TRBV6-5
D gene: -
CDR3 length: 12
clone size: -

CDR3 DNA: TGCGCCAGCAGCCCTGGGACAGATGCAACTAATGAAAAACTGTTTTTT
CDR3 protein: CASSPGTDATNEKLFF
J gene: TRBJ1-4
V gene: TRBV5-1
D gene: TRBD1
CDR3 length: 16
clone size: once

CDR3 DNA: TGTGCCAGCAGCTTCGGACAGCGCTCCACAGATACGCAGTATTTT
CDR3 protein: CASSFGQRSTDTQYF
J gene: TRBJ2-3
V gene: TRBV7-2
D gene: -
CDR3 length: 15
clone size: -

CDR3 DNA: TGTGCCTGGAGCGGAGAGCGAGAGACCCAGTACTTC
CDR3 protein: CAWSGERETQYF
J gene: TRBJ2-5
V gene: TRBV30
D gene: -
CDR3 length: 12
clone size: -

CDR3 DNA: TGTGCCAGTAGTTTACAGGGGGACGAGCAGTACTTC
CDR3 protein: CASSLQGDEQYF
J gene: TRBJ2-7
V gene: TRBV19
D gene: TRBD1
CDR3 length: 12
clone size: few

CDR3 DNA: TGTGCCAGCAGCTTGGGGTCGGGACAGACGAACACTGAAGCTTTCTTT
CDR3 protein: CASSLGSGQTNTEAFF
J gene: TRBJ1-1
V gene: TRBV5-4
D gene: TRBD1
CDR3 length: 16
clone size: -

CDR3 DNA: TGTGCCAGCAGCCCCGGTGGGGGCAGGGAGTGGGGTGCGCTCGAAAAACTGTTTTTT
CDR3 protein: CASSPGGGREWGALEKLFF
J gene: TRBJ1-4
V gene: TRBV27
D gene: -
CDR3 length: 19
clone size: few

CDR3 DNA: TGTGCCACCAGCCCCTCGACAAACCCCTACAATGAGCAGTTCTTC
CDR3 protein: CATSPSTNPYNEQFF
J gene: TRBJ2-1
V gene: TRBV15
D gene: -
CDR3 length: 15
clone size: medium-sized

CDR3 DNA: TGTGCCAGCAGCCCACTGACAGGAAGGGGCACCGGGGAGCTGTTTTTT
CDR3 protein: CASSPLTGRGTGELFF
J gene: TRBJ2-2
V gene: TRBV5-8
D gene: -
CDR3 length: 16
clone size: -

CDR3 DNA: TGTGCTAGTGGTTTGGTAACCGGAGGGGCAGCGGGAGAGGTGGGTACGCAGTATTTT
CDR3 protein: CASGLVTGGAAGEVGTQYF
J gene: TRBJ2-3
V gene: TRBV12-5
D gene: TRBD2
CDR3 length: 19
clone size: -

CDR3 DNA: TGTGCCAGCAGTGTACAGGGCTGGTTACATTTT
CDR3 protein: CASSVQGWLHF
J gene: TRBJ1-3
V gene: TRBV2
D gene: -
CDR3 length: 11
clone size: -

CDR3 DNA: TGCAGCGCTCTACGGGGGGGCGGGCAAGAGACCCAGTACTTC
CDR3 protein: CSALRGGGQETQYF
J gene: TRBJ2-5
V gene: TRBV29-1
D gene: TRBD2
CDR3 length: 14
clone size: once

CDR3 DNA: TGTGCCAGCAGCTTAGCGGGGGGGAATGTCGATACGCAGTATTTT
CDR3 protein: CASSLAGGNVDTQYF
J gene: TRBJ2-3
V gene: TRBV11-3
D gene: TRBD2
CDR3 length: 15
clone size: -

CDR3 DNA: TGTGCCAGCAGCTCGAGTCTGGAAGCTTTCTTT
CDR3 protein: CASSSSLEAFF
J gene: TRBJ1-1
V gene: TRBV5-4
D gene: -
CDR3 length: 11
clone size: -

CDR3 DNA: TGTGCCATCCGGACAGGGGATAATGAAAAACTGTTTTTT
CDR3 protein: CAIRTGDNEKLFF
J gene: TRBJ1-4
V gene: TRBV28
D gene: TRBD1
CDR3 length: 13
clone size: -

CDR3 DNA: TGTGCCAGCAGGTCGCCCGGGGGGATCTCCTACGAGCAGTACTTC
CDR3 protein: CASRSPGGISYEQYF
J gene: TRBJ2-7
V gene: TRBV28
D gene: TRBD2
CDR3 length: 15
clone size: -

CDR3 DNA: TGTGCCAGCAGTTCCCTGGACAGGGCAGATACGCAGTATTTT
CDR3 protein: CASSSLDRADTQYF
J gene: TRBJ2-3
V gene: TRBV5-5
D gene: TRBD1
CDR3 length: 14
clone size: -

CDR3 DNA: TGTGCCAGCAGTCCAAGACAGGGGGCGGGTCAGCCCCAGCATTTT
CDR3 protein: CASSPRQGAGQPQHF
J gene: TRBJ1-5
V gene: TRBV27
D gene: TRBD1
CDR3 length: 15
clone size: -

CDR3 DNA: TGTGCCAGCAGTGACTCTGAGGGGGAGCGTCAGCCCCAGCATTTT
CDR3 protein: CASSDSEGERQPQHF
J gene: TRBJ1-5
V gene: TRBV6-4
D gene: -
CDR3 length: 15
clone size: few

CDR3 DNA: TGCGCCAGCAGCCCAGGACAGGGTACCTATGGCTACACCTTC
CDR3 protein: CASSPGQGTYGYTF
J gene: TRBJ1-2
V gene: TRBV4-1
D gene: TRBD1
CDR3 length: 14
clone size: -

CDR3 DNA: TGTGCCAGCAGCTTAATTAGCGACCCTCAAGAGCAGTTCTTC
CDR3 protein: CASSLISDPQEQFF
J gene: TRBJ2-1
V gene: TRBV7-9
D gene: -
CDR3 length: 14
clone size: once

CDR3 DNA: TGCGCCAGCAGTGAGTGGAGTCAGAACACCGGGGAGCTGTTTTTT
CDR3 protein: CASSEWSQNTGELFF
J gene: TRBJ2-2
V gene: TRBV5-1
D gene: -
CDR3 length: 15
clone size: -